A selection of T cell receptor beta chains follows, all from one sample in a study of beta chain features in type 1 diabetes. Assay: immunoSEQ multiplex PCR; the TCRdb copy retains only in-frame clones and omits some. The data show hundreds of thousands of clones, roughly 13% seen once. The sample consisted of naive CD4+ T cells from blood. The origin of the receptors is a man aged 18 to 30 in good health. CDR3s include the opening cysteine and the closing phenylalanine or tryptophan. D genes are given only for firm matches. Clone size is stated in some rows and not others, as once, few, many or a class when expanded.

NA,17,TRBV5-4,TRBJ1-2,TRBD1,TGTGCCAGCAGCTTGGGGGGACAGGGGGCAAATCTACGCGGCTACACCTTC,CASSLGGQGANLRGYTF
few,14,TRBV30,TRBJ2-5,TRBD2,TGTGCCTGGAGTGGGACTAGCGGGATAGAGACCCAGTACTTC,CAWSGTSGIETQYF
few,13,TRBV5-6,TRBJ2-7,TRBD1,TGTGCCAGCAGCGCGGACAGGTTCGGCGAGCAGTACTTC,CASSADRFGEQYF
NA,11,TRBV6-5,TRBJ1-2,NA,TGTGCCACCCGTGGGTCGGGTGGCTACACCTTC,CATRGSGGYTF
NA,17,TRBV5-6,TRBJ1-1,NA,TGTGCCAGCAGCTTTCCACACTGGTATCGCGGGAACACTGAAGCTTTCTTT,CASSFPHWYRGNTEAFF
NA,14,TRBV18,TRBJ2-1,TRBD1,TGTGCCAGCTCACCGGGACAGGACTACAATGAGCAGTTCTTC,CASSPGQDYNEQFF
few,16,TRBV27,TRBJ2-3,TRBD2,TGTGCCAGCAGTTTATTTCGGCTAGCGGGGGCAGATACGCAGTATTTT,CASSLFRLAGADTQYF
few,13,TRBV29-1,TRBJ1-1,TRBD1,TGCAGCGTCTCGACAGGGTCGAACACTGAAGCTTTCTTT,CSVSTGSNTEAFF
few,13,TRBV6-5,TRBJ1-5,TRBD1,TGTGCCAGCAGCCGGGACAGAGATCAGCCCCAGCATTTT,CASSRDRDQPQHF
NA,13,TRBV29-1,TRBJ1-1,NA,TGCAGCGTCCGGGGGGTAGAGAACACTGAAGCTTTCTTT,CSVRGVENTEAFF
NA,15,TRBV5-4,TRBJ2-3,NA,TGTGCCAGCAGCTTGAGGTCGGGAAGCACAGATACGCAGTATTTT,CASSLRSGSTDTQYF
few,15,TRBV15,TRBJ2-5,NA,TGTGCCACCAGCAGAGATCGCCATGCAGGGAAGACCCAGTACTTC,CATSRDRHAGKTQYF
few,16,TRBV7-9,TRBJ1-1,NA,TGTGCCAGCAGCTTGGGTACAGGAGCCATGAACACTGAAGCTTTCTTT,CASSLGTGAMNTEAFF
few,14,TRBV9,TRBJ2-7,NA,TGTGCCAGCAGCCTTACTAGGAGCTCCTACGAGCAGTACTTC,CASSLTRSSYEQYF
NA,14,TRBV28,TRBJ1-1,TRBD1,TGTGCCAGCAGTTTAGACAGGGGAGGGACTGAAGCTTTCTTT,CASSLDRGGTEAFF
few,13,TRBV7-7,TRBJ2-5,NA,TGTGCTAGCAGCGTTGGACAGCAAGAGACCCAGTACTTC,CASSVGQQETQYF
few,13,TRBV2,TRBJ2-7,NA,TGTGCCAGCAGCCCTGGGGGCAGCGTGCAGCAGTACTTC,CASSPGGSVQQYF
few,16,TRBV6-5,TRBJ1-1,TRBD1,TGTGCCAGCAGTTACGATTCGACAGGGGTCGGCACTGAAGCTTTCTTT,CASSYDSTGVGTEAFF
few,17,TRBV10-3,TRBJ2-6,TRBD1,TGTGCCATCGCGCTAGGGACAGGGTATCGTGGGGCCAACGTCCTGACTTTC,CAIALGTGYRGANVLTF
few,13,TRBV27,TRBJ1-1,NA,TGTGCCAGCAGACTCCTGGGGGGCACTGAAGCTTTCTTT,CASRLLGGTEAFF
NA,18,TRBV15,TRBJ2-2,TRBD2,TGTGCCACCAGCAAATTCCGGGCGGCGGGGGGCCGCACCGGGGAGCTGTTTTTT,CATSKFRAAGGRTGELFF
few,15,TRBV7-8,TRBJ2-3,NA,TGTGCCAGCAGCTTAGGCTCCCAGGGGATGCATACGCAGTATTTT,CASSLGSQGMHTQYF
few,13,TRBV6-5,TRBJ1-1,NA,TGTGCCAGCAGGCTCGGACAGCTTACTGAAGCTTTCTTT,CASRLGQLTEAFF
NA,15,TRBV11-1,TRBJ1-2,NA,TGTGCCAGCAGCTTAGCCGGGCAGGGATCCTATGGCTACACCTTC,CASSLAGQGSYGYTF
NA,14,TRBV19,TRBJ2-3,TRBD2,TGTGCCAGTGGAGGACTAGAGGTAACAGATACGCAGTATTTT,CASGGLEVTDTQYF
NA,13,TRBV6-5,TRBJ2-7,NA,TGTGCCAGCAGTTATGACAGACTCAACGAGCAGTACTTC,CASSYDRLNEQYF
few,16,TRBV9,TRBJ2-1,TRBD2,TGTGCCAGCAGTGGGGGACTAGCGATCGCCTACAATGAGCAGTTCTTC,CASSGGLAIAYNEQFF
NA,13,TRBV28,TRBJ2-2,NA,TGTGCCAGCAGTTTATCGGGAACCGGGGAGCTGTTTTTT,CASSLSGTGELFF
few,14,TRBV28,TRBJ1-2,TRBD1,TGTGCCAGCACCACAGGGGAAGGAACTTATGGCTACACCTTC,CASTTGEGTYGYTF
NA,14,TRBV30,TRBJ1-2,NA,TGTGCCTGGAGTGGTAGAACTGTTAACTATGGCTACACCTTC,CAWSGRTVNYGYTF
NA,14,TRBV25-1,TRBJ2-1,TRBD2,TGTGCCACCTCGACTAGCGGGGGGATTGATGAGCAGTTCTTC,CATSTSGGIDEQFF
NA,12,TRBV7-2,TRBJ2-3,NA,TGTGCCAGCAGCTTAGCGACTCATACGCAGTATTTT,CASSLATHTQYF
NA,17,TRBV30,TRBJ2-1,TRBD2,TGTGCCTGGAGTGTCCCCCCCGGGACTAGGTTTGGCGATGAGCAGTTCTTC,CAWSVPPGTRFGDEQFF
NA,17,TRBV28,TRBJ2-3,TRBD2,TGTGCCAGCAGACCAACCCGGACTAGCGGGGGGGCCGGGGCGCAGTATTTT,CASRPTRTSGGAGAQYF
NA,15,TRBV4-2,TRBJ2-3,NA,TGTGCCAGCAGCCTTAACGCAGGGGCGGAAGATACGCAGTATTTT,CASSLNAGAEDTQYF
NA,15,TRBV11-3,TRBJ2-7,NA,TGTGCCAGCAGCTTAGATCGGGGTAGCTCCTACGAGCAGTACTTC,CASSLDRGSSYEQYF
few,14,TRBV5-1,TRBJ1-1,NA,TGCGCCAGCAGCCCAATTGACAGTGACACTGAAGCTTTCTTT,CASSPIDSDTEAFF
NA,14,TRBV19,TRBJ1-1,TRBD1,TGTGCCAGTAGCCCTGACAGGGGGCGGACTGAAGCTTTCTTT,CASSPDRGRTEAFF
NA,13,TRBV14,TRBJ1-1,NA,TGTGCCAGCAGGACAGACCAGAACACTGAAGCTTTCTTT,CASRTDQNTEAFF
few,14,TRBV7-6,TRBJ1-4,TRBD1,TGTGCCAGCAGCCTTGGGACAGCCAGGGAAAAACTGTTTTTT,CASSLGTAREKLFF
NA,17,TRBV19,TRBJ2-1,TRBD1,TGTGCCAGGAGACCAGACGGGTGGGACAGGGTTTACAATGAGCAGTTCTTC,CARRPDGWDRVYNEQFF